This TCR beta chain was found in a study of cytomegalovirus exposure and HLA in healthy donors. V was clipped by 6 bases and J by 11 bases; unmatched bases: 13. The CDR3 has 14 amino acids. The germline V gene has CDR1 SNHLY and CDR2 FYNNEI. Primers included in the PCR were 60 Vbeta and 13 Jbeta primers. Generated by immunoSEQ multiplex PCR, the TCRdb table keeps only in-frame clones and is missing some. This table holds fewer than 200,000 clones, approximately 80% found once. The chain employs TRBV2 and TRBJ2-4; 7 nucleotides agree with TRBD1. The sequenced sample consisted of PBMCs. The clonotype was recovered from a woman aged 25 to 45 in good health and CMV-seronegative. CDR3 nucleotides: TGTGCCAGCAGCCCCGGTGAGGGGGCGAGGGTTCAGTACTTC. Its protein product is CASSPGEGARVQYF. Full variable domain (remainder filled in from reference TRBV2 and TRBJ2-4): EPEVTQTPSHQVTQMGQEVILRCVPISNHLYFYWYRQILGQKVEFLVSFYNNEISEKSEIFDDQFSVERPDGSNFTLKIRSTKLEDSAMYFCASSPGEGARVQYFGAGTRLSVL.